Following are 32 T cell receptor beta chains from one sample sequenced in a study of blood T cell repertoires in COVID-19. Libraries were prepared by immunoSEQ multiplex PCR; TCRdb keeps only in-frame clonotypes and omits some of them. In the table there are 210,000 or so clones, around 84% of which are singletons. Sequenced: peripheral blood. The receptors originated from a woman aged 80 or over with active or convalescent COVID-19.

The chain combines TRBV7-2 with TRBJ2-7; D perhaps matches TRBD1 (6 bases). CDR1 and CDR2 (germline): SGHTA, FQGNSA. The CDR3 covers 15 residues. V lost 5 bases, J lost 1 base, and 15 bases lay in between. The CDR3 nucleotides read TGTGCCAGCAGCCCTCCCGGGACACTATCCTACGAGCAGTACTTC. This codes for CASSPPGTLSYEQYF.

The chain links TRBV19 to TRBJ1-5; possible D gene TRBD1, 5 bases. V was pared by 9 bases and J by 6 bases, with 15 bases between. The CDR3 is 13 amino acids. CDR1 and CDR2 (germline): LNHDA, SQIVND (reference sequence). In nucleotides, the CDR3 is TGTGCCAGCTCCGGGCACACAGGTCAGCCCCAGCATTTT. Translating gives CASSGHTGQPQHF.

The chain recombines TRBV10-3 with TRBJ1-2; weak D call: TRBD1 (5 bases). Trimming removed 0 bases at V and 5 bases at J, with 13 bases between. CDR1 is ENHRY, CDR2 SYGVKD, per germline. The CDR3 contains 15 residues. The DNA of the CDR3 is TGTGCCATCAGTGAGTCTAGGGGCCCTAGGTATGGCTACACCTTC. This codes for CAISESRGPRYGYTF.

The chain has TRBV7-9 and TRBJ2-7, with D possibly being TRBD2 (5 bases). Germline V CDR1 and CDR2: SEHNR, FQNEAQ (reference sequence). The CDR3 has 12 residues. The V gene lost 5 bases and the J gene lost 6 bases, with 11 bases spanning the gap. Written as DNA, the CDR3 is TGTGCCAGCAGCGCTGCTGGAGGCGAGCAGTACTTC. It is translated as CASSAAGGEQYF.

The chain uses TRBV5-5 and TRBJ1-2; 7 bases agree with TRBD1. The length of the CDR3 is 16 residues. V shed 0 bases, J shed 12 bases, and the junction held 17 bases outside the gene matches. Per the germline V gene, CDR1 is SGHKS and CDR2 is YYEKEE (reference sequence). The CDR3 loop is CASSLGGQELSAGHTF. DNA of the CDR3: TGTGCCAGCAGCTTGGGTGGACAGGAGCTATCGGCAGGCCACACCTTC. The entire variable domain, with the rest obtained from reference TRBV5-5 and TRBJ1-2, is as follows: DAGVTQSPTHLIKTRGQQVTLRCSPISGHKSVSWYQQVLGQGPQFIFQYYEKEERGRGNFPDRFSARQFPNYSSELNVNALLLGDSALYLCASSLGGQELSAGHTFGSGTRLTVV.

CDR3 nucleotide sequence: TGTGCCAGCAGCTTACGGAATACAGGGTACGAGCAGTACTTC. Amino acid sequence: CASSLRNTGYEQYF. This rearrangement joins TRBV7-9 to TRBJ2-7, with a tentative D call TRBD1 (6 bases). With 2 bases removed from V and 4 bases from J, the gap between germline ends came to 12 bases. CDR1 is SEHNR and CDR2 is FQNEAQ in the germline V gene (reference sequence). This CDR3 is built from 14 residues. Drawing the rest from reference TRBV7-9 and TRBJ2-7, the complete variable domain is DTGVSQNPRHKITKRGQNVTFRCDPISEHNRLYWYRQTLGQGPEFLTYFQNEAQLEKSRLLSDRFSAERPKGSFSTLEIQRTEQGDSAMYLCASSLRNTGYEQYFGPGTRLTVT.

The rearrangement joins TRBV30 to TRBJ1-2; 7 nucleotides line up with TRBD1. The germline V gene has CDR1 GTSNPN and CDR2 SVGIG (reference sequence). The CDR3 loop spans 14 amino acids. V dropped 4 bases and J dropped 5; count of bases not matched to a gene: 10. CDR3 sequence: CAWKIAGQTYGYTF. The CDR3 nucleotides read TGTGCCTGGAAAATAGCGGGACAGACATATGGCTACACCTTC.

The CDR3 is CASSRTGPRDEAFF. In DNA form, the CDR3 reads TGTGCCAGCAGCCGAACAGGGCCCCGGGATGAAGCTTTCTTT. This sequence joins TRBV6-5 and TRBJ1-1, with a possible D match to TRBD1 (6 bases). The CDR3 runs to 14 residues. The germline CDR1 and CDR2 sequences are MNHEY and SVGAGI. V gave up 6 bases and J gave up 7 bases, with 18 bases separating them.

CDR3 region: CASSLSRKETQYF. The DNA of the CDR3 is TGTGCCAGCAGCTTAAGCAGAAAAGAGACCCAGTACTTC. The chain joins TRBV7-3 to TRBJ2-5; D unclear. Germline V lookup: CDR1 SGHTA, CDR2 FQGTGA. Trimming shortened V by 1 base and J by 3 bases, and 6 bases separated the two germline ends. The CDR3 extends over 13 amino acids.

Only one count was recorded for this clone. This chain connects TRBV5-6 to TRBJ2-6, with a tentative D call TRBD2 (5 bases). CDR3 length: 18 residues. CDR1 and CDR2 from the germline V gene are SGHDT and YYEEEE. V shed 4 bases and J shed 0 bases, with 17 bases lying between them. The CDR3 DNA is TGTGCCAGCAGCATACAAGGGAGCTCGTCCTCTGGGGCCAACGTCCTGACTTTC. This translates into CASSIQGSSSSGANVLTF. The variable domain in full, with the rest retrieved from reference TRBV5-6 and TRBJ2-6, is DAGVTQSPTHLIKTRGQQVTLRCSPKSGHDTVSWYQQALGQGPQFIFQYYEEEERQRGNFPDRFSGHQFPNYSSELNVNALLLGDSALYLCASSIQGSSSSGANVLTFGAGSRLTVL.

This clone was seen just once. This chain uses TRBV2 with TRBJ1-4; D perhaps matches TRBD1 (5 bases). Germline V gives CDR1 SNHLY, CDR2 FYNNEI. The CDR3 spans 14 residues. The ends were cut back, 4 bases at V and 5 bases at J, with 11 bases in the middle. The CDR3: CASSAQGLNEKLFF. The CDR3 nucleotides are TGTGCCAGCAGTGCCCAGGGCCTCAATGAAAAACTGTTTTTT.

The CDR3 loop reads CASSPYGTSGLGEQFF. CDR3 bases: TGTGCCAGCAGCCCTTACGGGACTAGCGGCCTCGGTGAGCAGTTCTTC. The chain links TRBV7-9 to TRBJ2-1; 11 positions agree with TRBD2. This CDR3 comprises 16 residues. Germline V gene sequence: CDR1 SEHNR, CDR2 FQNEAQ (reference sequence). Trimming took 5 bases from V and 9 from J; bases not matched to a gene: 12.

The chain carries TRBV7-2 and TRBJ1-2; 9 bases align to TRBD1. From germline, CDR1 is SGHTA and CDR2 FQGNSA. The CDR3 length is 14 residues. V was pared by 3 bases and J by 4 bases, with 3 bases of the junction left unmatched. The CDR3 loop is CASSFDRGAYGYTF. CDR3 in DNA: TGTGCCAGCAGCTTCGACAGGGGGGCCTATGGCTACACCTTC.

The rearrangement links TRBV6-2 or TRBV6-3 to TRBJ2-5; possibly TRBD2 for D (5 bases). Germline CDR1 reads MNHEY; CDR2 reads SVGEGT. Deletions cut 6 bases from V and 5 bases from J, with 13 bases between. This CDR3 spans 13 amino acids. The CDR3 DNA follows: TGTGCCAGCAGCCGGACTCATTATGAGACCCAGTACTTC. It encodes CASSRTHYETQYF.

This sequence joins TRBV19 and TRBJ2-1, with 7 bases fitting TRBD2. The V and J ends lost 3 bases and 1 base, in that order; junction bases with no gene match: 6. Germline CDR1 is LNHDA and CDR2 is SQIVND (reference sequence). The length of the CDR3 is 16 residues. The DNA for the CDR3 is TGTGCCAGTAGTATTATAAAAGCGGGATCCTACAATGAGCAGTTCTTC. As protein: CASSIIKAGSYNEQFF.

The J gene is TRBJ2-7, the V gene TRBV29-1, with a possible D match to TRBD2 (6 bases). Trimming shortened V by 4 bases and J by 1 base, and 20 bases separated the two germline ends. Per the germline V gene, CDR1 is SQVTM and CDR2 is ANQGSEA. The CDR3 runs 16 residues. The CDR3 bases are TGCAGCGTTGTACTAGCTTTATCAAGGAGGTCCTACGAGCAGTACTTC. This encodes CSVVLALSRRSYEQYF.

This sequence joins TRBV9 and TRBJ2-5, with 7 bases aligning to TRBD1. Germline CDR1 SGDLS, CDR2 YYNGEE. V shed 4 bases, J shed 5 bases, and the junction held 5 bases outside the gene matches. This CDR3 is 13 amino acids long. The CDR3 bases are TGTGCCAGCAGCCCGGGACAGCCGGAGACCCAGTACTTC. It yields the protein CASSPGQPETQYF.

The chain combines TRBV7-2 with TRBJ1-5; 8 positions match TRBD1. The V segment lost 7 bases and the J segment 4 bases; nucleotides outside the gene matches: 6. Germline CDR1 SGHTA, CDR2 FQGNSA. The CDR3 totals 14 residues. CDR3: CASTSGTGNQPQHF. CDR3 coding DNA: TGTGCCAGCACTTCCGGGACAGGAAATCAGCCCCAGCATTTT.

The chain carries TRBV19 and TRBJ1-1; D is unclear. The germline V gene encodes CDR1 LNHDA and CDR2 SQIVND (reference sequence). The length of the CDR3 is 13 residues. Trimming took 7 bases from V and 3 from J, leaving 12 bases between them. For the CDR3, the DNA is TGTGCCAGTAAATGGCAGACTGACACTGAAGCTTTCTTT. Translated, it gives CASKWQTDTEAFF. Full variable domain (missing parts from reference TRBV19 and TRBJ1-1): DGGITQSPKYLFRKEGQNVTLSCEQNLNHDAMYWYRQDPGQGLRLIYYSQIVNDFQKGDIAEGYSVSREKKESFPLTVTSAQKNPTAFYLCASKWQTDTEAFFGQGTRLTVV.

This chain joins TRBV7-9 and TRBJ2-7; TRBD1 matches 9 bases. The trim removed 5 bases at V and 6 bases at J, leaving 8 bases unmatched. The CDR3 is made up of 14 amino acids. Germline-derived CDR1 and CDR2 are SEHNR and FQNEAQ (reference sequence). The DNA of the CDR3 is TGTGCCAGCAGCAGGATGGGGACAGGGCCCGAGCAGTACTTC. Protein: CASSRMGTGPEQYF.

This rearrangement joins TRBV7-8 to TRBJ2-1, with D unclear. The germline V gene has CDR1 SGHVS and CDR2 FQNEAQ. This CDR3 has 16 amino acids. V shed 5 bases and J shed 3 bases, with 17 bases lying between them. As DNA, the CDR3 is TGTGCCAGCAGCCCGCTGGCAGGCCCACTCTACAATGAGCAGTTCTTC. This translates into CASSPLAGPLYNEQFF.

This clone showed up just a few times. J is TRBJ1-6 and V is TRBV5-6; 10 nucleotides agree with TRBD1. The CDR3 totals 17 residues. The V gene's germline CDR1 is SGHDT and CDR2 YYEEEE. The V segment lost 0 bases and the J segment 5 bases; nucleotides outside the gene matches: 5. DNA of the CDR3: TGTGCCAGCAGCTTGGGGACAGGGGGGTATCATAATTCACCCCTCCACTTT. It specifies CASSLGTGGYHNSPLHF.

The CDR3 DNA reads as TGTGCCAGCAGCTTAGGAACCGGGACAGGGGGCTCCTACGAGCAGTACTTC. This encodes CASSLGTGTGGSYEQYF. The chain uses TRBV7-9 and TRBJ2-7; TRBD1 aligns across 11 bases. CDR3 length equals 17 residues. Trimming removed 1 base from V and 0 bases from J; junction bases left unmatched: 5. Germline V lookup: CDR1 SEHNR, CDR2 FQNEAQ (reference sequence).

CDR3 bases: TGTGCCAGCAGCCGCCAGGACTACTCCTACGAGCAGTACTTC. Encoded protein: CASSRQDYSYEQYF. This chain connects TRBV9 to TRBJ2-7, with D tentatively TRBD2 (6 bases). The germline gives CDR1 SGDLS, CDR2 YYNGEE. V dropped 4 bases and J dropped 0 bases, with 11 bases sitting between them. The CDR3 is made up of 14 amino acids.

V gene TRBV6-2 or TRBV6-3 combines with J gene TRBJ2-2; D is possibly TRBD2 (5 bases). Germline CDR1 and CDR2: MNHEY and SVGEGT. The ends were cut back, 4 bases at V and 9 bases at J, with 18 bases in the middle. The CDR3 extends over 15 amino acids. The chain's CDR3 is CASSLPDRPGRELFF. The CDR3 DNA reads as TGTGCCAGCAGTTTACCGGACCGGCCGGGGAGGGAGCTGTTTTTT.

Details on this clone: Other DNA sequences in the sample encode the same CDR3. The chain is built from TRBV28 and TRBJ2-1; 8 nucleotides line up with TRBD1. The germline V gene has CDR1 MDHEN and CDR2 SYDVKM. J lost 8 bases, V lost 7 bases, and 4 bases had no gene match. The CDR3 has 12 residues. The CDR3 is CASTTQGDEQFF. CDR3 DNA sequence: TGTGCCAGCACTACACAGGGGGATGAGCAGTTCTTC.

The J gene is TRBJ2-5, the V gene TRBV7-6; perhaps TRBD1 as D (5 bases). The germline gives CDR1 SGHVS, CDR2 FNYEAQ. Between the trimmed V and J ends, which lost 0 bases and 7 bases, there was a span of 9 bases. CDR3 length: 13 amino acids. The CDR3 loop reads CASSLAKGVTQYF. CDR3 DNA sequence: TGTGCCAGCAGCTTAGCGAAAGGGGTGACCCAGTACTTC.

CDR3 coding DNA: TGTGCCAGCAGCTTCCCTACTAGCGGGGGGGCCGGTGATACGCAGTATTTT. This translates into CASSFPTSGGAGDTQYF. The chain joins TRBV5-4 to TRBJ2-3; 13 bases agree with TRBD2. This CDR3 region has 17 residues. Per germline, CDR1 SGHNT and CDR2 YYREEE (reference sequence). J gave up 6 bases and V 2 bases, and 9 bases lay outside the gene matches.

V gene TRBV15 combines with J gene TRBJ2-5, with 11 bases matching TRBD2. The CDR3 is 17 amino acids. Germline CDR1 is LNHNV and CDR2 is YYDKDF (reference sequence). V was pared by 5 bases and J by 7 bases, with 15 bases of the junction left unmatched. The CDR3 nucleotides read TGTGCCACCAGCTTGAGGACGGGACTAGCGGAAAAGGTGACCCAGTACTTC. Protein sequence: CATSLRTGLAEKVTQYF.

The rearrangement links TRBV6-5 to TRBJ2-7, with TRBD2 as a possible D gene (6 bases). CDR1 is MNHEY and CDR2 is SVGAGI in the germline V gene. The CDR3 totals 14 residues. V dropped 4 bases and J dropped 5 bases, with 15 bases sitting between them. The CDR3 bases are TGTGCCAGCAGTTCGGCCGGACTAACTGACGAGCAGTACTTC. This encodes CASSSAGLTDEQYF.

V usage is TRBV7-6 and J usage is TRBJ2-2, with a weak D call TRBD2 (6 bases). V lost 1 base and J 7 bases, leaving 13 bases between the germline ends. CDR1 and CDR2 (germline): SGHVS, FNYEAQ. The CDR3 is 15 amino acids. Here the CDR3 reads CASSLGGGIVGELFF. The CDR3, as DNA: TGTGCCAGCAGCTTAGGCGGAGGGATCGTCGGGGAGCTGTTTTTT.

V gene TRBV7-9 combines with J gene TRBJ2-7; D unclear. The CDR3 consists of 15 residues. V lost 4 bases and J 4 bases, leaving 17 bases between the germline ends. Germline V gives CDR1 SEHNR, CDR2 FQNEAQ (reference sequence). This CDR3 is CASSSDTSIYYEQYF. The CDR3 nucleotides read TGTGCCAGCAGCTCCGACACCTCGATCTATTACGAGCAGTACTTC.